Reported below is one T cell receptor beta chain. As yet, its antigen is unknown. The primer mix had 60 Vbeta and 13 Jbeta primers. The method was immunoSEQ multiplex PCR; TCRdb's version includes in-frame clones alone and lacks a portion of them. The repertoire has over 50,000 clones, 55% to 85% of them found once; the top ten carry 30% to 35%. These data belong to a study of cytomegalovirus exposure and HLA in healthy donors. Study-level results: The majority of CMV-associated TCR beta chains were reported as apparently HLA-restricted in a later analysis. In a later analysis, donors in an Asian-associated ancestry cluster reportedly had fewer N-insertions in productive TCRs than the cohort mean. A prior analysis recorded that most TCR beta V segments were productive about 90% or about 30% of the time. The study reported that TCR beta sequences accurately predicted HLA-A and HLA-B alleles in most subjects.

V lost 3 bases and J lost 0, with 11 bases in between. Germline CDR1 reads SGHAT; CDR2 reads FQNNGV. The CDR3 length is 15 residues. Sequencing used PBMCs. The chain has TRBV11-2 and TRBJ1-1; the D gene is possibly TRBD1 (6 bases). This TCR derives from a man in his forties in good health and CMV-seropositive. DNA for the CDR3: TGTGCCAGCAGCTTTGTAACAGGGATGAACACTGAAGCTTTCTTT. Translation gives CASSFVTGMNTEAFF.